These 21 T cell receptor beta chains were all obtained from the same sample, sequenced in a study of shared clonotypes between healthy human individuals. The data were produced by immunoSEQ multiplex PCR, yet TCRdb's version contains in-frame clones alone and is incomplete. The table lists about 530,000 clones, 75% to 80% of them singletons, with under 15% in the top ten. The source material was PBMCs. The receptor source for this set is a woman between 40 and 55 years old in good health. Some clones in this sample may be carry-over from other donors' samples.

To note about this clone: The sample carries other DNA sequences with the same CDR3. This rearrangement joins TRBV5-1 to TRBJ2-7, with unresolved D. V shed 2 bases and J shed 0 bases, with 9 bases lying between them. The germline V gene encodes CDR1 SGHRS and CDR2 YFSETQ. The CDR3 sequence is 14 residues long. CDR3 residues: CASSFGPSSYEQYF. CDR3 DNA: TGCGCCAGCAGCTTTGGCCCCAGCTCCTACGAGCAGTACTTC. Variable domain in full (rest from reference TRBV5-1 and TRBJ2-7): KAGVTQTPRYLIKTRGQQVTLSCSPISGHRSVSWYQQTPGQGLQFLFEYFSETQRNKGNFPGRFSGRQFSNSRSEMNVSTLELGDSALYLCASSFGPSSYEQYFGPGTRLTVT.

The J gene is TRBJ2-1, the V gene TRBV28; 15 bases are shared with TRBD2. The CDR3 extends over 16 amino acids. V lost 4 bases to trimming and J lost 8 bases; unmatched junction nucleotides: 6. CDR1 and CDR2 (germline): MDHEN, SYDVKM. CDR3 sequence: CASSSGLAGGLDEQFF. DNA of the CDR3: TGTGCCAGCAGTTCGGGACTAGCGGGAGGTCTCGATGAGCAGTTCTTC.

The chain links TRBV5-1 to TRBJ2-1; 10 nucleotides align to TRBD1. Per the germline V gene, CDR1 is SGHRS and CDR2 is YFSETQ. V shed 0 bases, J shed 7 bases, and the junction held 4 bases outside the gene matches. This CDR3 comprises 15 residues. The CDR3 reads CASSLEGQGRNEQFF. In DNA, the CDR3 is TGCGCCAGCAGCTTGGAGGGACAGGGGAGGAATGAGCAGTTCTTC.

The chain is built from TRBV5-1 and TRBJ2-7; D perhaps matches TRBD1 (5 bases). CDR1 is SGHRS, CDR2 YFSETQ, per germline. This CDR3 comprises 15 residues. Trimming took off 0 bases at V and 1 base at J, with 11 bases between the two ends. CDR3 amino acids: CASSLARDSSYEQYF. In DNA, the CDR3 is TGCGCCAGCAGCTTGGCCAGAGACAGTTCCTACGAGCAGTACTTC.

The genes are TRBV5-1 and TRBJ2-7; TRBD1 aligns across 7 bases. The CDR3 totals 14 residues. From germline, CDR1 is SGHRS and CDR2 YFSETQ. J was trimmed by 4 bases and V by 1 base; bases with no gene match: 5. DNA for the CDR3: TGCGCCAGCAGCTTGCTAGGGACAGAGTACGAGCAGTACTTC. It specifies CASSLLGTEYEQYF.

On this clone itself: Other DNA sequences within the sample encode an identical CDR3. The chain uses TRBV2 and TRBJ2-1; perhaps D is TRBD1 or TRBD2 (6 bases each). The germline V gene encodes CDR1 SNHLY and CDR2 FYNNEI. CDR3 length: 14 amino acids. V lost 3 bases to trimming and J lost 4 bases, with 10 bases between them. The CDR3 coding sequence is TGTGCCAGCAGTGAGCAGGGGAGGTACAATGAGCAGTTCTTC. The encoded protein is CASSEQGRYNEQFF.

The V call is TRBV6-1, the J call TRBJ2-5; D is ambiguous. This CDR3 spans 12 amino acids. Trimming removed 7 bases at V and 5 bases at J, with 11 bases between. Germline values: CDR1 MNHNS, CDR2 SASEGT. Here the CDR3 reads CASTPSRETQYF. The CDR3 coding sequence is TGTGCCAGCACCCCTTCGAGGGAGACCCAGTACTTC.

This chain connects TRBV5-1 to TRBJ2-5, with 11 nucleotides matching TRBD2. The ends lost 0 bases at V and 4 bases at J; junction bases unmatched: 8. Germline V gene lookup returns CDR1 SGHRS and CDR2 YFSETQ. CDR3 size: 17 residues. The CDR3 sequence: CASSLGMLAGGGETQYF. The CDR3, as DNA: TGCGCCAGCAGCTTGGGAATGCTAGCGGGAGGAGGAGAGACCCAGTACTTC.

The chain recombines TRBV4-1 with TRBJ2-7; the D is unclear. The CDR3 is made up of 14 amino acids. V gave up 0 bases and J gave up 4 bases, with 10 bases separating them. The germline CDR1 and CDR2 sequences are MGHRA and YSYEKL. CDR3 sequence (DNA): TGCGCCAGCAGCCAAGATGCCGGAGCGTACGAGCAGTACTTC. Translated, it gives CASSQDAGAYEQYF.

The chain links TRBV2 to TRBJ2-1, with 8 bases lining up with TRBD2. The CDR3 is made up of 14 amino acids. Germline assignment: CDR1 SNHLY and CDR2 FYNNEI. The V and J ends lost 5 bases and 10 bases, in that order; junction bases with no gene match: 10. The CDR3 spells CASSPGRAFREQFF. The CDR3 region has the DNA TGTGCCAGCAGTCCCGGGAGGGCCTTTCGAGAGCAGTTCTTC.

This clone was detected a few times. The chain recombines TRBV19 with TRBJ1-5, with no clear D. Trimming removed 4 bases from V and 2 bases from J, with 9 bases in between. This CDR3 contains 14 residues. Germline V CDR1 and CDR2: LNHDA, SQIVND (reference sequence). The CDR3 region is CASSRLQGNQPQHF. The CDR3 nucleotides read TGTGCCAGTAGTAGGTTGCAGGGCAATCAGCCCCAGCATTTT.

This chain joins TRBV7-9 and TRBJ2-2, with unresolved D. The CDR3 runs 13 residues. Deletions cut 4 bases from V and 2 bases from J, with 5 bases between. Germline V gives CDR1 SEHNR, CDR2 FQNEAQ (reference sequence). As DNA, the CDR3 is TGTGCCAGCAGCTCCAGAAACACCGGGGAGCTGTTTTTT. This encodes CASSSRNTGELFF.

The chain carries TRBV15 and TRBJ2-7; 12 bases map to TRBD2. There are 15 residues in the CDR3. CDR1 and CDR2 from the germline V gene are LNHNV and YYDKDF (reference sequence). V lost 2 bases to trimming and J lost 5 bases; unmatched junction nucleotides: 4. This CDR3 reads CATSRSTSGSNEQYF. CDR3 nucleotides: TGTGCCACCAGCAGATCGACTAGCGGGAGTAACGAGCAGTACTTC.

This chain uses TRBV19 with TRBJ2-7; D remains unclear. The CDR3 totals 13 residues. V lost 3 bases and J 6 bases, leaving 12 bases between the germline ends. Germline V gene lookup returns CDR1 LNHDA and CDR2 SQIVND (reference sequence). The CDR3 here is CASSILIGREQYF. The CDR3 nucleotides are TGTGCCAGTAGTATTTTGATAGGGCGCGAGCAGTACTTC.

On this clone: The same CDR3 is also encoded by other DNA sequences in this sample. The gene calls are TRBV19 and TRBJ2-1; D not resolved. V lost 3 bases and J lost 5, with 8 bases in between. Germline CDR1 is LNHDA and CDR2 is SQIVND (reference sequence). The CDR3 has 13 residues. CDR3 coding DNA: TGTGCCAGTAGTATCGGGCAGAACAATGAGCAGTTCTTC. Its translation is CASSIGQNNEQFF.

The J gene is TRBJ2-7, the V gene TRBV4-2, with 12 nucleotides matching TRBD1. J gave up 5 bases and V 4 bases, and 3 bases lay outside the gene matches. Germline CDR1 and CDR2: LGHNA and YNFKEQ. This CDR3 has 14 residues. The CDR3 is CASSRGQGANEQYF. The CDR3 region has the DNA TGTGCCAGCAGCCGGGGACAGGGGGCTAACGAGCAGTACTTC.

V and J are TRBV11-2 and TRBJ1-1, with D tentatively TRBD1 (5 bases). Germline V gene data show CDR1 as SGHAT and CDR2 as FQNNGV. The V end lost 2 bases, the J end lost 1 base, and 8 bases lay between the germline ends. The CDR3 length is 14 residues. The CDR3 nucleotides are TGTGCCAGCAGCTTAAGTCAGGGGAACACTGAAGCTTTCTTT. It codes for CASSLSQGNTEAFF. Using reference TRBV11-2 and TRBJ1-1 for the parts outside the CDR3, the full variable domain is EAGVAQSPRYKIIEKRQSVAFWCNPISGHATLYWYQQILGQGPKLLIQFQNNGVVDDSQLPKDRFSAERLKGVDSTLKIQPAKLEDSAVYLCASSLSQGNTEAFFGQGTRLTVV.

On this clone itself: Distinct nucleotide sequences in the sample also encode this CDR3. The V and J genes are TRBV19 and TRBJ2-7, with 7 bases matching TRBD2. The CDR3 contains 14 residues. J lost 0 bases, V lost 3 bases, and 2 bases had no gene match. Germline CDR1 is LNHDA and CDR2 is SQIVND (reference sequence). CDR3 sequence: CASSIRTSSYEQYF. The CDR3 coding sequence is TGTGCCAGTAGTATTAGGACTAGCTCCTACGAGCAGTACTTC.

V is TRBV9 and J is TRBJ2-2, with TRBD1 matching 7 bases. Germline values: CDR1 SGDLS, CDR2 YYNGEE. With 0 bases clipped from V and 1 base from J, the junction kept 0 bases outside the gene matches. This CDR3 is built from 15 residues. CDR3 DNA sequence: TGTGCCAGCAGCGTAGGGACAGGGAACACCGGGGAGCTGTTTTTT. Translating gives CASSVGTGNTGELFF. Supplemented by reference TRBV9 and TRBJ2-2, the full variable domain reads DSGVTQTPKHLITATGQRVTLRCSPRSGDLSVYWYQQSLDQGLQFLIQYYNGEERAKGNILERFSAQQFPDLHSELNLSSLELGDSALYFCASSVGTGNTGELFFGEGSRLTVL.

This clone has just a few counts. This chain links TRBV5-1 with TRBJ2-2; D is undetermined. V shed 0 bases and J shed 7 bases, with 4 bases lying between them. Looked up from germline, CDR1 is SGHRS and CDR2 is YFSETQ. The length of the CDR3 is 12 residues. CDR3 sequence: CASSLDVGELFF. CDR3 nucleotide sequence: TGCGCCAGCAGCTTGGACGTCGGGGAGCTGTTTTTT. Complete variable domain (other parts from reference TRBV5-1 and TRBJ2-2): KAGVTQTPRYLIKTRGQQVTLSCSPISGHRSVSWYQQTPGQGLQFLFEYFSETQRNKGNFPGRFSGRQFSNSRSEMNVSTLELGDSALYLCASSLDVGELFFGEGSRLTVL.

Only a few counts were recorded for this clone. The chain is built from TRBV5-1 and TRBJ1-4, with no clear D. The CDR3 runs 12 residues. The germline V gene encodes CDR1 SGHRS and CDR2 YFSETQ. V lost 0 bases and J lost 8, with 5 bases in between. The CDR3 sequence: CASSLDQEKLFF. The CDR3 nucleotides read TGCGCCAGCAGCTTGGATCAGGAAAAACTGTTTTTT. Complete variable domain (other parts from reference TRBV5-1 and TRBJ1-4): KAGVTQTPRYLIKTRGQQVTLSCSPISGHRSVSWYQQTPGQGLQFLFEYFSETQRNKGNFPGRFSGRQFSNSRSEMNVSTLELGDSALYLCASSLDQEKLFFGSGTQLSVL.